This TCR beta chain was sequenced for a study of CDR3 diversity in severe acne. TCRdb reprocessed the PCR reads via MiXCR and lists one record per CDR3 protein. The top ten clones hold about 9.9% of a sample with around 83,000 distinct CDR3 sequences, 45% to 55% of them seen once. Germline V gene lookup returns CDR1 MGHDK and CDR2 SYGVNS. Trimming shortened V by 1 base and J by 7 bases, and 8 bases separated the two germline ends. CDR3 length equals 14 residues. This clonotype was observed many times. The sequencing input was blood. The chain employs TRBV25-1 and TRBJ1-6, with D unresolved. This clonotype originated in a male donor with severe acne vulgaris. The CDR3, as DNA: TGTGCCAGCAGTGAATTTAACGGGAATTCACCCCTCCACTTT. Its protein product is CASSEFNGNSPLHF. Full variable domain (remainder filled in from reference TRBV25-1 and TRBJ1-6): EADIYQTPRYLVIGTGKKITLECSQTMGHDKMYWYQQDPGMELHLIHYSYGVNSTEKGDLSSESTVSRIRTEHFPLTLESARPSHTSQYLCASSEFNGNSPLHFGNGTRLTVT.